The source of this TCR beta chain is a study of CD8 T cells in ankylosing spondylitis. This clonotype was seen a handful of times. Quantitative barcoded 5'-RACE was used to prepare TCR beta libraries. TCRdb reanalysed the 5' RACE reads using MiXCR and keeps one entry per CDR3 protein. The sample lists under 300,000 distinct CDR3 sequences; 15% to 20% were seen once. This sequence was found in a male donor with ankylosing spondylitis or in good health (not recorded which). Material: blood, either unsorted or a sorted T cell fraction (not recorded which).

The CDR3 coding sequence is TGTGCCACCAGCACTAGCGGGAACTTCGGGTTTGAGCAGTTCTTC. Its translation is CATSTSGNFGFEQFF. The V gene is TRBV15, the J gene TRBJ2-1; 9 bases are shared with TRBD2. This CDR3 region has 15 residues. J lost 9 bases, V lost 4 bases, and 10 bases had no gene match. Germline V gene sequence: CDR1 LNHNV, CDR2 YYDKDF (reference sequence).